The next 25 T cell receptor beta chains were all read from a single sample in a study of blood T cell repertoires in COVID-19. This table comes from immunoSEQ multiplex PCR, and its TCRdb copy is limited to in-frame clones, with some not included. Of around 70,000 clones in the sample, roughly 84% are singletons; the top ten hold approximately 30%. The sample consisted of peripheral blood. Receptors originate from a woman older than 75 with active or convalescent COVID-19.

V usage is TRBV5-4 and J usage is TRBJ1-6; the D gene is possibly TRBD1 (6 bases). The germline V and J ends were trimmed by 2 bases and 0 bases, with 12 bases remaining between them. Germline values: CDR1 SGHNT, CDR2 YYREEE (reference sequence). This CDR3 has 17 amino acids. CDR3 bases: TGTGCCAGCAGCTTAGGCGAGGACAGCTCCTATAATTCACCCCTCCACTTT. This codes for CASSLGEDSSYNSPLHF.

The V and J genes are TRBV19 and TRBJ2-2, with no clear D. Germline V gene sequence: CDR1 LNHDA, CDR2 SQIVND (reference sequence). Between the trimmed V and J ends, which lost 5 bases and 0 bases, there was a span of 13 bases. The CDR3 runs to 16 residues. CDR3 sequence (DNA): TGTGCCAGTAGTGTCTCCAGGCGCTCGAACACCGGGGAGCTGTTTTTT. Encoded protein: CASSVSRRSNTGELFF. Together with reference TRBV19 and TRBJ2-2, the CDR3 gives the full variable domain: DGGITQSPKYLFRKEGQNVTLSCEQNLNHDAMYWYRQDPGQGLRLIYYSQIVNDFQKGDIAEGYSVSREKKESFPLTVTSAQKNPTAFYLCASSVSRRSNTGELFFGEGSRLTVL.

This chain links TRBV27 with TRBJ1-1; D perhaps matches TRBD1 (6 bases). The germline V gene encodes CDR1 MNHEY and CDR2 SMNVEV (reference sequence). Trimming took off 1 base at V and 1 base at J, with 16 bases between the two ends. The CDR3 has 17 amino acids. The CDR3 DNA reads TGTGCCAGCAGTTTATGGACAGCTCAGAACAAGAACACTGAAGCTTTCTTT. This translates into CASSLWTAQNKNTEAFF.

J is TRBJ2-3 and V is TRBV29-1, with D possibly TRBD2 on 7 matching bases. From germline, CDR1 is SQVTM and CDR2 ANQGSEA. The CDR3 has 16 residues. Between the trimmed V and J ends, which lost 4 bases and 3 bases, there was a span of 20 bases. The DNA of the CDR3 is TGCAGCGTTGCAATGGAGGGGGGGGGCGTAACAGATACGCAGTATTTT. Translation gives CSVAMEGGGVTDTQYF.

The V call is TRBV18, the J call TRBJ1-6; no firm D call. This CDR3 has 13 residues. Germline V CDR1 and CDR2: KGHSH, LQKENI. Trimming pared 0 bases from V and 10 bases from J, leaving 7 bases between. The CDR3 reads CASSPPAGSPLHF. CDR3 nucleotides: TGTGCCAGCTCACCACCGGCAGGCTCACCCCTCCACTTT.

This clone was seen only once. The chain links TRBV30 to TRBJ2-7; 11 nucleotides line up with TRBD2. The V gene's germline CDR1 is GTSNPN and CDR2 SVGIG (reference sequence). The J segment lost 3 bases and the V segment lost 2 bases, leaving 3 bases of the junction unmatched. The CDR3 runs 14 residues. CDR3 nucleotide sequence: TGTGCCTGGAGTACGGGACTAGCGGACTACGAGCAGTACTTC. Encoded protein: CAWSTGLADYEQYF.

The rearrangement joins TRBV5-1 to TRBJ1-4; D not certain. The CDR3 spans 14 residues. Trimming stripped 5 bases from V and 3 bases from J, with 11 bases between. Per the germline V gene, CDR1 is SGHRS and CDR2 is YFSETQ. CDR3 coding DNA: TGCGCCAGCAGTGAAAGTGGGCCTAATGAAAAACTGTTTTTT. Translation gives CASSESGPNEKLFF.

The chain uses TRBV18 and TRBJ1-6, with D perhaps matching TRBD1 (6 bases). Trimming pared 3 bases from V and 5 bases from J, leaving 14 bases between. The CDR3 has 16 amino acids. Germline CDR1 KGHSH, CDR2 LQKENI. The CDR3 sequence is CASSPRVQGNNSPLHF. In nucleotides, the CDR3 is TGTGCCAGCTCACCCAGAGTACAGGGAAATAATTCACCCCTCCACTTT.

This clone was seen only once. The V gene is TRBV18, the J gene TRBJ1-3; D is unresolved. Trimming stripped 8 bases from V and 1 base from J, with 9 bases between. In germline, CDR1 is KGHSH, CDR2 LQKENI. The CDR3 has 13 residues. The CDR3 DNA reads TGTGCCAGCGGCCCCGGGTCTGGAAACACCATATATTTT. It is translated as CASGPGSGNTIYF.

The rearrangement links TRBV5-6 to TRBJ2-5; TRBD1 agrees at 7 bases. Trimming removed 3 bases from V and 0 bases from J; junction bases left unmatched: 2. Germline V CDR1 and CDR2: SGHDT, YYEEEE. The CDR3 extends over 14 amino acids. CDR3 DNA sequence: TGTGCCAGCAGCTCGACAGGGTACCAAGAGACCCAGTACTTC. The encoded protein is CASSSTGYQETQYF.

The CDR3 DNA follows: TGTGCCAGCAGTTATGCGGTACAGGGTCAAGGCTACACCTTC. Translating it yields CASSYAVQGQGYTF. This sequence joins TRBV6-2 or TRBV6-3 and TRBJ1-2; possibly TRBD1 for D (6 bases). Germline V lookup: CDR1 MNHEY, CDR2 SVGEGT. The V end lost 3 bases, the J end lost 8 bases, and 16 bases lay between the germline ends. The CDR3 totals 14 residues.

The CDR3 DNA reads as TGTGCCAGCAGTTACCGAAGAGGTTCGGGAAACACCATATATTTT. Amino acids: CASSYRRGSGNTIYF. The chain has TRBV6-5 and TRBJ1-3; D is unresolved. Germline CDR1 MNHEY, CDR2 SVGAGI. V was cut by 2 bases and J by 4 bases, with 12 bases left in between. CDR3 length: 15 residues.

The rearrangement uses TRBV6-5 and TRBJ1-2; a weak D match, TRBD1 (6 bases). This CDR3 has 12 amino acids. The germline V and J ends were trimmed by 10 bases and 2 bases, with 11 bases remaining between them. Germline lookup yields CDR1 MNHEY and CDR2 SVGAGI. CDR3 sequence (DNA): TGTGCCACCAAACAGGGCAACTATGGCTACACCTTC. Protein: CATKQGNYGYTF.

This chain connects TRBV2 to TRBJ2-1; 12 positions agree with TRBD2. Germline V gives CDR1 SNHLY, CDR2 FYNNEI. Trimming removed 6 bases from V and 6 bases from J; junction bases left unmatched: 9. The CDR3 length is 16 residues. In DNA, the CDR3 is TGTGCCAGCAGACCTGGACTAGCGGGAAAGAGCAATGAGCAGTTCTTC. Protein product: CASRPGLAGKSNEQFF.

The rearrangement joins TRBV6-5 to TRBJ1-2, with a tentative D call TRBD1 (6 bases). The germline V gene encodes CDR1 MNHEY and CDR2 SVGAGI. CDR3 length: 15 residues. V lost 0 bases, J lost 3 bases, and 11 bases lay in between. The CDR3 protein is CASSYSAGAYYGYTF. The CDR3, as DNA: TGTGCCAGCAGTTACTCAGCGGGGGCTTACTATGGCTACACCTTC.

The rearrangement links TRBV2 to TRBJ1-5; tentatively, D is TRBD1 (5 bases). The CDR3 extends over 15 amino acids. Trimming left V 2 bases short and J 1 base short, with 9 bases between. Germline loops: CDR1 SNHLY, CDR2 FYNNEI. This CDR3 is CASSEQGLSNQPQHF. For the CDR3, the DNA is TGTGCCAGCAGTGAACAGGGTTTGAGCAATCAGCCCCAGCATTTT.

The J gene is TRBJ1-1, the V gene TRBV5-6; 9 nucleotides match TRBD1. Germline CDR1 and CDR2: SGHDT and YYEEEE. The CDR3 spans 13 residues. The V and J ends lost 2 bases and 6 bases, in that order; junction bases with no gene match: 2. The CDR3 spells CASSLRQGAEAFF. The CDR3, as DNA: TGTGCCAGCAGCTTACGACAGGGGGCTGAAGCTTTCTTT.

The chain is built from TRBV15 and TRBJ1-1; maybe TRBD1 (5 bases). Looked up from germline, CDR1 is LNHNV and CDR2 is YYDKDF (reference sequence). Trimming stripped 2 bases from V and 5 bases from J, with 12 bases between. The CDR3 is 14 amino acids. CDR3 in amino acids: CATSRSHGGTEAFF. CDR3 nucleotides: TGTGCCACCAGCAGATCACACGGGGGGACTGAAGCTTTCTTT.

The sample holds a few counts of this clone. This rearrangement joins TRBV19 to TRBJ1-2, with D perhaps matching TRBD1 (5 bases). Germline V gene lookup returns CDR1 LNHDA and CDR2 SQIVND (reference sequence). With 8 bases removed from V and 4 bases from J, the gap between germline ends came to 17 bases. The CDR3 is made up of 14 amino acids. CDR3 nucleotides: TGTGCCAGTCTAAGCGGGACGACCCCCTATGGCTACACCTTC. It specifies CASLSGTTPYGYTF.

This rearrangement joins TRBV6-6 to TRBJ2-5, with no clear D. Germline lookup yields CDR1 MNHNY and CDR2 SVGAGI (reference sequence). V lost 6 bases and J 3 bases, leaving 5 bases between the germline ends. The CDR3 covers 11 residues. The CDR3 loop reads CASSPKETQYF. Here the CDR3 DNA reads TGTGCCAGCAGCCCAAAAGAGACCCAGTACTTC.

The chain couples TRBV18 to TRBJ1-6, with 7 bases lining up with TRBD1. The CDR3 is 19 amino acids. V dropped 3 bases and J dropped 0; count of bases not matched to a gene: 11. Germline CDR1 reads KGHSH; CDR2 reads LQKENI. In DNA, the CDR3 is TGTGCCAGCTCACCTGTGGGGACAGACAGTAGCTCCTATAATTCACCCCTCCACTTT. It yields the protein CASSPVGTDSSSYNSPLHF.

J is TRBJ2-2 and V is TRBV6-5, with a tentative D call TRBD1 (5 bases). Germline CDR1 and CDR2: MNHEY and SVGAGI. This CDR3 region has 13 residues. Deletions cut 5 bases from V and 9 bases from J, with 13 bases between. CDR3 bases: TGTGCCAGCAGTCGCCCCCAGGGCTGGGAGCTGTTTTTT. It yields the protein CASSRPQGWELFF.

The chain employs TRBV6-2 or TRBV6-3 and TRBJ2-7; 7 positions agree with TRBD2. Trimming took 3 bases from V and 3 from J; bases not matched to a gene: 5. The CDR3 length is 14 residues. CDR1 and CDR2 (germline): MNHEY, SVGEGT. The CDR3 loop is CASSYAGGNYEQYF. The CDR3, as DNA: TGTGCCAGCAGTTATGCCGGGGGGAACTACGAGCAGTACTTC.

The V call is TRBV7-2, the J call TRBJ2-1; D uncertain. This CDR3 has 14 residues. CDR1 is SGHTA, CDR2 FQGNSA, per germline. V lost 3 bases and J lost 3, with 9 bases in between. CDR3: CASSFRTIYNEQFF. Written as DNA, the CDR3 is TGTGCCAGCAGCTTCCGAACAATCTACAATGAGCAGTTCTTC.

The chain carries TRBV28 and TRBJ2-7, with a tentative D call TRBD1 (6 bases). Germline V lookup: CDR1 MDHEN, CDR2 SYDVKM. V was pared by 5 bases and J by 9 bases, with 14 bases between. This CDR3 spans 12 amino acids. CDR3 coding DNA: TGTGCCAGCAGTCCAGCAGGGGTCTGGCAGTACTTC. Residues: CASSPAGVWQYF.